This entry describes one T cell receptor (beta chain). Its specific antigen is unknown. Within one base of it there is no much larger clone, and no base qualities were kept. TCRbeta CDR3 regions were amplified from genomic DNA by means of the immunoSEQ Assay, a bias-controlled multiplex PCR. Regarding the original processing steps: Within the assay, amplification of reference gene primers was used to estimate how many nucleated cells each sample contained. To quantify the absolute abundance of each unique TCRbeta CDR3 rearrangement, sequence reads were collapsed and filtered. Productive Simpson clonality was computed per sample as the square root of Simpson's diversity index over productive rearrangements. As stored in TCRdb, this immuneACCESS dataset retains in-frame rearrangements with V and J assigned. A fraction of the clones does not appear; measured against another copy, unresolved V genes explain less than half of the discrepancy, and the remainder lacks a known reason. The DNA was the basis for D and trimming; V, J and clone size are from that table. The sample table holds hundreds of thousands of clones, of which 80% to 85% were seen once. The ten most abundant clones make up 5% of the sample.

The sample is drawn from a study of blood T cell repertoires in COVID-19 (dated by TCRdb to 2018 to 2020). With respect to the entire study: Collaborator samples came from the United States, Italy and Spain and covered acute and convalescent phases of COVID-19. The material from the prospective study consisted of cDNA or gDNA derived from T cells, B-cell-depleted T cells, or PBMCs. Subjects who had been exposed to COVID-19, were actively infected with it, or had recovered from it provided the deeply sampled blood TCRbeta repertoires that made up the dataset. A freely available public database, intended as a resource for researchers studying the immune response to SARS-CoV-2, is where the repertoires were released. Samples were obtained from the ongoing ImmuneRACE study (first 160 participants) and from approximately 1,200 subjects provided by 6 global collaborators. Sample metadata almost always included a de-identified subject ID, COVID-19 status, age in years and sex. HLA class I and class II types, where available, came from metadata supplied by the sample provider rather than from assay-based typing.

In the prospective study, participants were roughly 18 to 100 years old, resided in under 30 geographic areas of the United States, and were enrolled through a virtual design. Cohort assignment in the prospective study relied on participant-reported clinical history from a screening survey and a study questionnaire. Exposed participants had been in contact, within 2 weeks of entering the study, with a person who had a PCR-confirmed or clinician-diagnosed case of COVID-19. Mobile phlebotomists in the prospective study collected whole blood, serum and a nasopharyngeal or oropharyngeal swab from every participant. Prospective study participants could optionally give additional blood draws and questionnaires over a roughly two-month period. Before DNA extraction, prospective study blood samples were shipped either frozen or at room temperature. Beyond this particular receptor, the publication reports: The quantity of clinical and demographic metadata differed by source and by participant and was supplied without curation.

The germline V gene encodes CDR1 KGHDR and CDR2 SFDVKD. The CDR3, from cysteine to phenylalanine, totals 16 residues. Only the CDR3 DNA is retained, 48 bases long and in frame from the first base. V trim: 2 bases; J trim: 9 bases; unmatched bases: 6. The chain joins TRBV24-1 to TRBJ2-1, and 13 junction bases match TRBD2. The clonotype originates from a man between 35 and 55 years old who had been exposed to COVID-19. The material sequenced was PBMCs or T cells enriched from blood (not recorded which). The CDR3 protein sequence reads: CATSDSTSGRVGEQFF. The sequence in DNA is TGTGCCACCAGTGATTCCACTAGCGGGAGGGTTGGTGAGCAGTTCTTC.